This T cell receptor (beta chain) was found in a study of cytomegalovirus exposure and HLA in healthy donors (dated by TCRdb to about 2017). Regarding the study in general: An earlier analysis of roughly 630 of the donors reported approximately 290 Gb of sequence data and around 120 million unique TCR beta sequences from about 200 million T cells. Approximately 300 gigabases of sequencing data and tens of millions of unique TCR sequences made up an early release that covered under 750 HLA-typed donors. Among the roughly 370 genotyped donors, 81% belonged to the genetic ancestry cluster associated with self-reported Caucasian donors. The aim of the study was to test whether cataloging public T cell receptors could identify signatures of past pathogen exposure. The study profiled the T cell repertoires of hundreds of subjects by immunosequencing and related them to cytomegalovirus serostatus. In addition to the first cohort of 666 subjects, a separate validation cohort of 130 or so different subjects was used. The study combined high-throughput TCR immunosequencing, statistical association of individual TCRs with disease status, and machine learning to predict cytomegalovirus infection status. A later analysis re-examined previously published TCR beta repertoires from just over 650 donors and added high-resolution HLA genotyping to investigate patterns of TCR occurrence. In the later analysis, no new phenotypic data were used to find candidate immune exposures; instead, reliance was placed on TCR beta sequences and their occurrence across donors. An earlier analysis of around 540 of the donors applied high-throughput TCR beta sequencing to assess whether each TCR beta V gene segment acted as functional or pseudogenic. Donor age, sex, ethnicity and CMV serostatus were compiled together with the repertoire data. A later genetic analysis took genome-wide SNP genotypes for 398 of the 666 donors and used that subset as a discovery cohort. Every discovery cohort repertoire had been produced on one sequencing platform. HLA typing included class I and class II loci at four-digit resolution. The number of donors typed differed by locus, with 629-630 for A, B, C, DRB1 and DQB1, over 500 for DQA1, 600 to 610 for DPA1, and some 450 for DPB1. Roughly 5 DR-DQ haplotypes were handled as single units for association and clustering, since linkage in the cohort was strong. Among around 400 genotyped donors of the cohort, an average of around 240,000 unique TCR beta nucleotide sequences was sequenced per donor, of which 15% to 20% were non-productive. Broad study findings and their caveats: In a later analysis, some 18,000 TCR beta sequences were associated with specific HLA alleles at a false discovery rate of 0.05. According to a later genetic analysis, donors in an Asian-associated ancestry cluster had fewer N-insertions in productive TCRs than the roughly 670-donor mean. Across donors, most TCR sequences were observed very rarely, whereas some public TCRs were present in many individuals. A further reported finding was that TCR beta sequences accurately predicted the HLA-A and HLA-B alleles for most subjects in the first cohort. A later genetic analysis associated a missense DCLRE1C variant with V-gene and J-gene trimming of TCR beta chains, and an independent cohort replicated the association. In a later analysis, HLA-associated TCR beta chains showed more clonal expansion and lower generation probabilities than non-associated chains that were equally common. Roughly uniform sequencing depth across donors was assumed in presence/absence analyses, although this assumption may not hold. When HLA alleles, especially DR and DQ, strongly co-occurred, TCR associations were difficult to assign to individual alleles. A later analysis reported that several top co-occurrence clusters appeared linked to parvovirus B19, influenza, CMV and Epstein-Barr virus. Immune exposure information for the cohort was limited to CMV serostatus. Because the 87-base-pair reads could not distinguish some IMGT-functional V segments, including TRBV6-2 and TRBV6-3, those segments were excluded. Because HLA typing was unavailable for some donors at each locus, only the typed subset was used in association tests. A few of the identified cytomegalovirus-associated TCR beta chains were confirmed in vitro to be specific for cytomegalovirus antigens. In this cohort, only TCR beta chains were sequenced, and detectable features were limited by the absence of alpha or paired-chain data. The classifier was reported to diagnose cytomegalovirus status with high specificity and sensitivity in both the original and validation cohorts. A group of highly shared sequence variants was considered likely to be a technical artifact of the sequencing pipeline. The authors suggested that the approach could potentially be extended to other disease states and immunological phenotypes. A later analysis found that most CMV-associated TCR beta chains appeared HLA-restricted, with HLA associations seemingly driven largely by CMV exposure. In an earlier analysis of under 600 of the donors, most TCR beta V segments were observed in productive rearrangements about 87% or about 30% of the time, broadly matching IMGT annotations. Correlated functional status among segregating V segments might be attributable to linkage disequilibrium, but an unknown experimental factor could not be ruled out. A total of around 150 TCR beta chains were listed by the study as associated with cytomegalovirus. A later analysis found that TCR association rates varied across HLA loci, with DRB1 alleles showing the most associated TCRs and HLA-C alleles the fewest. The earlier analysis of about 600 of the donors excluded approximately 17 rarely observed V segments, including chromosome 9 orphons, because counts were too low.

Trimming takes 1 base off V and 4 bases off J; junction bases not matched to a gene: 2. There are 15 amino acids in the CDR3, from cysteine to phenylalanine inclusive. CDR3 DNA is the only sequence kept; it has 45 bases, read in frame from the first base. The CDR1 and CDR2 encoded by the germline V gene are SGHAT and FQNNGV. In total, just over 650 healthy bone marrow donors made up the cohort. All cohort members were sampled while nominally healthy, although unrecorded immune exposures were likely present. The donor tested CMV seropositive, placing the donor among the roughly 300 seropositive members of the cohort. A peripheral blood sample was provided by each donor, and peripheral blood mononuclear cells were used for TCR beta sequencing. Genomic DNA was extracted from the blood cell samples with the Qiagen DNeasy Blood Extraction Kit. About this clone: This receptor's antigen is unknown. Per-base quality was not reported, and no clone a single base away is much larger than it.

Receptors were amplified or captured by the immunoSEQ multiplex PCR assay. The multiplex PCR relied on a mix of 60 forward primers for TCR Vbeta segments and 13 reverse primers for TCR Jbeta segments. Amplification of the CDR3 region of rearranged TCR beta genes was performed with a multiplex PCR assay on genomic DNA. On the Illumina HiSeq System, the amplified TCR beta libraries were sequenced as 87-base-pair reads. The study's processing was this. In a later analysis, some 80 million unique TCR beta chains were counted across the approximately 640 repertoires, and some 10 million of these chains were shared by at least two donors. Raw reads were error-corrected and collapsed into unique sequences by a nearest-neighbor algorithm in which closely related sequences were merged to remove PCR and sequencing errors. CDR3 sequences were aligned to IMGT reference sequences to assign V, D and J gene segments. For a sequence to be retained, a match of at least six nucleotides was required to both a V gene segment and a J gene segment. A rearrangement was called productive if the CDR3 had no stop codons and remained in frame with V and J, and every other rearrangement was called non-productive. Following IMGT convention, CDR3 was defined as the stretch from the second conserved V-encoded cysteine to the conserved J-encoded phenylalanine. Sequences without an unambiguous match to a single V gene segment were excluded from the earlier analysis of 587 of the donors. An earlier analysis of some 500 of the donors classified V segments as functional when productive rearrangements were above 56.7% and as segregating when the standard deviation between donors was above 5%. To diagnose cytomegalovirus status from the catalog of TCR beta chain sequences, a statistical classification framework was built. In a later analysis, TCR nucleotide sequences were compared against IMGT/GENE-DB human TR gene sequences so that V and J genes could be assigned. Using the TCRdist pipeline, a later analysis assigned CDR3 sequences along with most-parsimonious VDJ recombination scenarios. In a later analysis, each TCR beta chain was defined by its CDR3 amino acid sequence together with its V-gene family, and reads lacking a unique V-gene family were excluded. In a later analysis, approximately 640 highly shared, low-generation-probability nucleotide sequences were removed to address suspected cross-contamination and a sequencing artifact. In a later analysis, a clonal expansion index was calculated for each public chain from normalized within-repertoire ranks of inferred template counts. In a later analysis, generation probabilities were computed using a VDJ recombination model fitted to out-of-frame rearrangements, and the results were checked against IGoR. Hypergeometric tests were used in a later analysis to score TCR-TCR, TCR-HLA and TCR-CMV co-occurrence, with a repertoire-size bias correction applied to the TCR pairs. In a later analysis, false discovery rates were estimated by permuting HLA or CMV assignments 20 times. In a later analysis, co-occurring TCRs were grouped using DBSCAN, with TCRdist sequence similarity added in when clustering inside HLA-allele-positive subsets. Repertoires with fewer than 30,000 or more than 120,000 public chains were left out of co-occurrence clustering, as were about five repertoires with anomalous nucleotide sharing. The table was pulled from immuneACCESS by TCRdb, which kept in-frame rearrangements only. Such tables lose some clones; where checked, under half of the loss comes from unresolved V genes, and the rest has no known cause. V, J and clone size are those of that table, while D and trimming were read from the DNA. The sample records about 160,000 clones, approximately 80% of which are singletons. The ten biggest clones cover around a tenth of the sample.

Material: PBMCs. The sequence links TRBV11-2 to TRBJ2-2, with 8 bases matching TRBD1. The TCR originated in a man aged 18 to 29 in good health and CMV-seropositive. CDR3 loop: CASSLVTGGTGELFF. The nucleotides are TGTGCCAGCAGCTTAGTTACAGGGGGCACCGGGGAGCTGTTTTTT.